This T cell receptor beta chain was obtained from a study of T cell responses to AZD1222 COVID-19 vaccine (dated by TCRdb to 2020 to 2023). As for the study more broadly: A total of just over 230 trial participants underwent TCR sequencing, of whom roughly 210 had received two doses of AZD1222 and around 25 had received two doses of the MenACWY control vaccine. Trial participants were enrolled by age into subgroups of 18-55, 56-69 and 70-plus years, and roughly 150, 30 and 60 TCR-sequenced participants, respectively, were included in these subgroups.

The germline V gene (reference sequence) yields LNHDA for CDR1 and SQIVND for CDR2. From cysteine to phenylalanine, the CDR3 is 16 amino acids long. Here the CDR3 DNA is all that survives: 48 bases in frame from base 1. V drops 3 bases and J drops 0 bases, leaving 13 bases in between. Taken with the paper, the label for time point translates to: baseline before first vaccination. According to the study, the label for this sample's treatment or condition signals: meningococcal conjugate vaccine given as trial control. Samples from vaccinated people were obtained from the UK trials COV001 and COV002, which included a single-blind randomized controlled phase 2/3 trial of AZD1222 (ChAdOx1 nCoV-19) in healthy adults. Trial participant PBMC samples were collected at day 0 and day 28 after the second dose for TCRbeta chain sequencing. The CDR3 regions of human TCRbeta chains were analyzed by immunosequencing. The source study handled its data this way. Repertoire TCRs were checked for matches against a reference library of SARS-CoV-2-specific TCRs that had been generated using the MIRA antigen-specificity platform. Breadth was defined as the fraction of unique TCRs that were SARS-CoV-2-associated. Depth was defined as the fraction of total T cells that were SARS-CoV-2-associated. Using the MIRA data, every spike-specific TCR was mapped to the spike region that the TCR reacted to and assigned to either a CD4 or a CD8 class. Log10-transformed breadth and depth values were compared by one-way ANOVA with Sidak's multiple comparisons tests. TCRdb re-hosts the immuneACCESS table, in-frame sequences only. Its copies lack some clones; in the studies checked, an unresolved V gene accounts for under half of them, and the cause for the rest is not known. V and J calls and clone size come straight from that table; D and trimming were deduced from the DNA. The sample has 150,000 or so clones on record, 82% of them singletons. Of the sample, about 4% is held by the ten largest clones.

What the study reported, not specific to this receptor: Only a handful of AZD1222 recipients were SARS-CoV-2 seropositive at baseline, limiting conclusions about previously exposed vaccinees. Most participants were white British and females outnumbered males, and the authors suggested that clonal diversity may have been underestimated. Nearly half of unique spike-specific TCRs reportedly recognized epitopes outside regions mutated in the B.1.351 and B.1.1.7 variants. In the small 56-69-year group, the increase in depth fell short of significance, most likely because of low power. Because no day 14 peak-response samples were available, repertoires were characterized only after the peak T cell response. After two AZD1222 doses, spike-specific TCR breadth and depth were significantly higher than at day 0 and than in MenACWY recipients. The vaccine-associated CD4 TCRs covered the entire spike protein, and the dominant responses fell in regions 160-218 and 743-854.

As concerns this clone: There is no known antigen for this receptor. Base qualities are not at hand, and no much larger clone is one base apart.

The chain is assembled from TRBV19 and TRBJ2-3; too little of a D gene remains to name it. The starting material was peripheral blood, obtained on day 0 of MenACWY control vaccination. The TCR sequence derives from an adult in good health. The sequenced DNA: TGTGCCAGTAGTATCCGACAAACCACTAGCACAGATACGCAGTATTTT. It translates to CASSIRQTTSTDTQYF.